This record concerns one TCR beta chain sequence. There are many counts of this clonotype. What this receptor recognizes is not known. No per-base quality is available; no much larger clone lies one base away. There are 12 amino acids in the CDR3, from cysteine to phenylalanine inclusive. Only the CDR3 region is kept as DNA, spanning 36 bases read in frame from base 1. Deletion took 1 base off V and 6 bases off J, with a span of 5 bases between the germline ends. The germline V gene supplies CDR1 MNHNS and CDR2 SASEGT. The record originates from a study of molecular identifiers for immune sequencing clone quantification (dated by TCRdb to 2017 to 2018). For the study in its entirety: For a replicate experiment, RNA from roughly 20,000 or 100,000 naive CD8 T cells was divided into five aliquots, and four of the five aliquots were sequenced. This methods study benchmarked molecular-identifier clustering-based TCR repertoire sequencing (MIDCIRS) and TCR RNA copy counting, using CD8 T cells to do so. Overall results and qualifications from the work: The naive libraries included spiked-in Jurkat TCR RNA (around 10 copies' worth), and this RNA is not part of the donor repertoire. When barcode sub-clustering was omitted, TCR diversity was inflated by chimeric consensus sequences, with chimeras reaching as high as 47%. Modeling gave about 3.3 recovered TCR RNA copies per cell versus around 9.9 by digital PCR, implying about 30% capture efficiency. In CMV-specific effector cells, clones with more than 20 RNA copies contained over 99% of molecules, whereas in naive cells such clones contained under 1% of molecules. Spiked-in Jurkat TCR RNA equal to a single cell's worth was reported to be detectable even within 1,200,000 naive CD8 T cells. Highly expanded clone sizes could be underestimated if identical TCR molecules share a barcode.

Naive CD8 T cell libraries were made from around 18,000 to 910,000 sorted cells using 10%, 30% or 50% of purified RNA. On a BD FACSAria II, naive CD8 T cells were FACS-sorted as CD8+CD4-CCR7+CD45RA+ and collected into RLT Plus buffer. To test detection sensitivity, Jurkat RNA equal to fewer than 13 TCR copies was added to samples of about 19,000-1,100,000 naive CD8 T cells. Enrichment of CD8 T cells was performed with RosetteSep CD8+ T Cell Enrichment Cocktail and Ficoll-Paque, after which ACK red cell lysis was carried out. Libraries came from PCR. Sequencing instrument: Illumina HiSeq 4000. Bulk TCR libraries were prepared as previously described, using TCR primers listed in Table S5. Total RNA was purified with the Qiagen AllPrep DNA/RNA kit. Before analysis, reads from multiple sequencing runs of one library were combined. On the authors' methods: Reads were retained only if an exact TCR constant sequence was present, and the retained reads were trimmed to 150 nt and grouped according to their 12-nt molecular barcodes. Reads inside each barcode group were sub-clustered using a 15% Levenshtein threshold, and a quality-weighted consensus sequence was constructed for each RNA molecule. Non-functional sequences were excluded, and lower-count sequences lying one edit away from another sequence were also excluded. Barcode sub-clusters with fewer than 20% of the maximum read count were removed, based on fitting two negative binomial distributions. TCRdb reprocessing: public reads trimmed at Q25 with fastp, clones called with MiXCR, in-frame beta chains kept. Each entry merges the rows of one CDR3 protein and shows their most common DNA and genes. The V and J calls here are based on TCRdb, not the publication. The sample includes over 600,000 distinct CDR3 sequences, with 15% to 20% observed a single time. The ten largest clones capture 0.85% of the sample.

The receptor was isolated from a human donor in good health. Some libraries in this study had Jurkat cell RNA spiked in. Recombination joined TRBV6-1 with TRBJ2-3; the D gene cannot be named for sure. Sequencing was done on a sample of naive CD8+ T cells from blood, with Jurkat cell RNA spiked in. In light of the paper, this sample's cell subset or site label describes: FACS-sorted CD8+CD4-CCR7+CD45RA+ naive T cells. The nucleotide sequence is given as TGTGCCAGCAGTGAAGGCCCCGATACGCAGTATTTT. Translated, it gives CASSEGPDTQYF.